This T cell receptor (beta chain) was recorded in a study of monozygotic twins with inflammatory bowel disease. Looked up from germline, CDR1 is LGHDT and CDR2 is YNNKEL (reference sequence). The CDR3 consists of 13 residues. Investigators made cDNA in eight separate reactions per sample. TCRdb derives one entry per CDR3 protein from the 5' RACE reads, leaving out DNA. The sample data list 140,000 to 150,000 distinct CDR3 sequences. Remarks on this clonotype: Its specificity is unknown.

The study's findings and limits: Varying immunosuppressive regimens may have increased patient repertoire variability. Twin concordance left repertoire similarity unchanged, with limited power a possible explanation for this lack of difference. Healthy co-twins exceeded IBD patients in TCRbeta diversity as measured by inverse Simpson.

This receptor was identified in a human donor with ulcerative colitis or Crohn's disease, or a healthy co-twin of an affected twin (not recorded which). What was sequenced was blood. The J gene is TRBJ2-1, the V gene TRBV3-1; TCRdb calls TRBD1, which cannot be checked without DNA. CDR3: CASSHRRGNEQFF.